This record looks at one T cell receptor beta chain sequence and its context. What this receptor recognizes is not known. It has no much larger one-base neighbor in the sample; base qualities were not kept. The CDR3 goes from the cysteine to the phenylalanine over 16 residues. Of all the DNA, just the CDR3 is kept, 48 bases in frame from base 1. CDR1 and CDR2 were assigned from the germline V gene (reference sequence) as SSHAT and FNYEAQ. V is cut back by 5 bases and J by 1 base, with 5 bases in the junction unmatched. These data originate in a study of cytomegalovirus exposure and HLA in healthy donors (dated by TCRdb to the late 2010s). At the level of the whole study: According to an earlier analysis of around 600 of the donors, about 180 million T cells yielded 117 million unique TCR beta sequences and approximately 300 Gb of sequence data. The T cell repertoires of 666 subjects were profiled by immunosequencing and related to cytomegalovirus serostatus. Along with the approximately 700-subject first cohort, a separate validation cohort of over 90 different subjects was used. The study was designed to test whether signatures of past pathogen exposure could be identified by cataloging public T cell receptors. HLA typing covered class I and class II loci at four-digit resolution. In an earlier analysis of around 540 of the donors, high-throughput TCR beta sequencing was used to judge whether each TCR beta V gene segment behaved as functional or pseudogenic. On average, about 200,000 unique TCR beta nucleotide sequences were sequenced per donor among 398 genotyped donors of the cohort, with roughly 19% of those sequences being non-productive. The later analysis used no new phenotypic data to find candidate immune exposures, relying instead on TCR beta sequences and their occurrence across donors. Typing coverage differed by locus: A, B, C, DRB1 and DQB1 were typed in roughly 629-640 donors, DQA1 in 522, DPA1 in over 600, and DPB1 in approximately 450. A later genetic analysis used genome-wide SNP genotypes for about 60% of the 666 donors, treating that subset as a discovery cohort. The study combined high-throughput TCR immunosequencing, statistical association of individual TCRs with disease status, and machine learning to predict cytomegalovirus infection status. The genetic ancestry cluster associated with self-reported Caucasian donors included around four fifths of the 300 to 400 genotyped donors. In a later analysis, previously published TCR beta repertoires from 500 to 750 donors were re-analyzed and high-resolution HLA genotyping was added so that TCR occurrence patterns could be studied. An early release covering over 500 HLA-typed donors comprised approximately 290 gigabases of sequencing data and approximately 85 million unique TCR sequences. All discovery cohort repertoires had been generated using a single sequencing platform. Donor age, sex, ethnicity and CMV serostatus were compiled alongside the repertoire data. Because of strong linkage in the cohort, roughly five DR-DQ haplotypes were treated as single units for association and clustering. What the work shows at the level of the full study, not this receptor alone: A further reported finding was that TCR beta sequences accurately predicted the HLA-A and HLA-B alleles for most subjects in the first cohort. A cluster of highly shared sequence variants was judged likely to represent a technical artifact of the sequencing pipeline. In the study, approximately 160 TCR beta chains were listed as associated with cytomegalovirus. In this cohort, only TCR beta chains were sequenced, and detectable features were limited by the absence of alpha or paired-chain data. Most CMV-associated TCR beta chains appeared to be HLA-restricted in a later analysis, and the HLA associations seemed to be driven largely by CMV exposure. An earlier analysis of 587 of the donors showed that most TCR beta V segments appeared in productive rearrangements either about 87% or about 30% of the time, which broadly matched IMGT annotations. Because the 87-base-pair reads could not distinguish some IMGT-functional V segments, including TRBV6-2 and TRBV6-3, those segments were excluded. CMV serostatus was the only immune exposure information available for the cohort. The earlier analysis of around 600 of the donors excluded 15 to 20 rarely observed V segments, including chromosome 9 orphons, because counts were too low. Cytomegalovirus status was reported to be diagnosed by the classifier with high specificity and sensitivity in both the original and validation cohorts. Because HLA typing was unavailable for some donors at each locus, only the typed subset was used in association tests. A later analysis found that TCR association rates varied across HLA loci, with DRB1 alleles showing the most associated TCRs and HLA-C alleles the fewest. Correlated functional status among segregating V segments might be attributable to linkage disequilibrium, but an unknown experimental factor could not be ruled out. In a later analysis, 16,951 TCR beta sequences were associated with specific HLA alleles at a false discovery rate of 0.05. A later analysis found that HLA-associated TCR beta chains were more clonally expanded and had lower generation probabilities than equally common non-associated chains. In a later genetic analysis, a missense DCLRE1C variant was associated with V-gene and J-gene trimming of TCR beta chains, and the association was replicated in an independent cohort. According to a later analysis, parvovirus B19, influenza, CMV and Epstein-Barr virus appeared linked to several top co-occurrence clusters. When HLA alleles, especially DR and DQ, strongly co-occurred, TCR associations were difficult to assign to individual alleles. While some public TCRs were present in many individuals, most TCR sequences turned up only very rarely across donors. Presence/absence analyses assumed roughly uniform sequencing depth across donors, an assumption that may not hold. In a later genetic analysis, fewer N-insertions in productive TCRs were reported among donors in an Asian-associated ancestry cluster than the roughly 700-donor mean. The authors suggested that the approach could potentially be extended to other disease states and immunological phenotypes. In vitro tests confirmed that three of the cytomegalovirus-associated TCR beta chains recognize cytomegalovirus antigens.

The cohort consisted of 600 or so healthy bone marrow donors. All cohort members were sampled while nominally healthy, although unrecorded immune exposures were likely present. The donor tested CMV seropositive and was one of the 289 seropositive cohort members. A peripheral blood sample was provided by each donor, and peripheral blood mononuclear cells were used for TCR beta sequencing. The Qiagen DNeasy Blood Extraction Kit was used to extract genomic DNA from the blood cell samples. The library was prepared using the immunoSEQ multiplex PCR assay. For the multiplex PCR, a mixture combining 60 forward primers for TCR Vbeta segments and 13 reverse primers for TCR Jbeta segments was used. The CDR3 region of rearranged TCR beta genes was amplified from genomic DNA with a multiplex PCR assay. The amplified TCR beta libraries were sequenced on the Illumina HiSeq System as 87-base-pair reads. In the source study's methods: A later analysis tallied 75 million to 85 million unique TCR beta chains across the 666 repertoires, and about 12 million of those chains were shared by two or more donors. Raw reads were error-corrected and collapsed into unique sequences by a nearest-neighbor algorithm in which closely related sequences were merged to remove PCR and sequencing errors. CDR3 sequences were aligned to IMGT reference sequences to assign V, D and J gene segments. For a sequence to be retained, a match of at least six nucleotides to both a V gene segment and a J gene segment was required. Rearrangements were classified as productive when the CDR3 lacked stop codons and remained in frame with V and J, and all other rearrangements were classified as non-productive. Following IMGT convention, CDR3 was defined as the stretch from the second conserved V-encoded cysteine up to the conserved J-encoded phenylalanine. The earlier analysis of about 620 of the donors excluded sequences that lacked an unambiguous match to a single V gene segment. An earlier analysis of over 450 of the donors classified V segments as functional when productive rearrangements were above 56.7% and as segregating when the standard deviation between donors was above 5%. A statistical classification framework was built for diagnosing cytomegalovirus status from the catalog of TCR beta chain sequences. In a later analysis, V and J genes were assigned by comparing TCR nucleotide sequences against IMGT/GENE-DB human TR gene sequences. A later analysis assigned CDR3 sequences and most-parsimonious VDJ recombination scenarios with the TCRdist pipeline. In a later analysis, every TCR beta chain was defined by the combination of its CDR3 amino acid sequence and its V-gene family, and reads without a unique V-gene family were dropped. As a way to deal with suspected cross-contamination and a sequencing artifact, a later analysis dropped 450 to 600 nucleotide sequences that were highly shared and had low generation probability. For each public chain, a later analysis derived a clonal expansion index from normalized ranks of inferred template counts within each repertoire. Generation probabilities in a later analysis came from a VDJ recombination model fitted to out-of-frame rearrangements, and those results were checked against IGoR. In a later analysis, TCR-TCR, TCR-HLA and TCR-CMV co-occurrence was scored with hypergeometric tests, and a repertoire-size bias correction was applied to TCR pairs. False discovery rates were estimated in a later analysis by permuting HLA or CMV assignments 20 times. In a later analysis, co-occurring TCRs were grouped using DBSCAN, with TCRdist sequence similarity added in when clustering inside HLA-allele-positive subsets. For co-occurrence clustering, repertoires with fewer than 30,000 or more than 120,000 public chains were excluded, along with roughly 5 repertoires with anomalous nucleotide sharing. TCRdb retrieved this table from immuneACCESS and kept in-frame rearrangements only. Not all clones are present; in checked studies, unresolved V genes account for under half, and no reason is known for the remainder. V, J and clone size derive from that table, while D and trimming were established from the DNA sequence. Across this sample there are tens of thousands of clones, with 70% to 85% seen only once. 2.5% to 3.5% of the sample belongs to the ten largest clones.

The receptor chain draws on TRBV7-7 and TRBJ2-3, with 11 bases aligning to TRBD1. The TCR comes from a woman aged 40 to 50 in good health and CMV-seropositive. Sequencing input: PBMCs. The CDR3: CASSNGGQGGTDTQYF. The DNA reads as follows: TGTGCCAGCAGCAATGGGGGACAGGGGGGCACAGATACGCAGTATTTT.